The 29 T cell receptor beta chains listed next were all sequenced from one sample in a study of human T cells and chemical hapten exposure. MiXCR, applied by TCRdb to the RACE reads, yields one record per CDR3 protein. The sample carries about 400,000 distinct CDR3 sequences, more than 5% recorded once. The sample's time point: patch test 2, 6 weeks after DPC sensitization. The treatment denotes: therapeutic diphenylcyclopropenone sensitization with weekly scalp DPC. Specimen: whole blood, collected in connection with sensitization to the hapten diphenylcyclopropenone (DPC). The receptors stem from a woman younger than 35 with alopecia areata. Some clones in this sample may be carry-over from other donors' samples.

The chain recombines TRBV7-2 with TRBJ2-2; the match to TRBD2 covers 8 bases. V lost 3 bases to trimming and J lost 0 bases; unmatched junction nucleotides: 3. Germline V gene sequence: CDR1 SGHTA, CDR2 FQGNSA. CDR3 length: 16 amino acids. The CDR3 DNA follows: TGTGCCAGCAGCTTCGCGGGGGGCTCGAACACCGGGGAGCTGTTTTTT. Residues: CASSFAGGSNTGELFF.

Points on this clonotype: A single base separates this from a much larger clone, so it may be a read error. CDR3 coding DNA: TGTGCCAGCAGTTTATGGTATTATGGTCAGGGATTGAGGTACACTGAAGCTTTCTTT. The encoded protein is CASSLWYYGQGLRYTEAFF. The gene calls are TRBV27 and TRBJ1-1; a weak D match, TRBD1 (5 bases). Trimming shortened V by 1 base and J by 3 bases, and 24 bases separated the two germline ends. Germline V lookup: CDR1 MNHEY, CDR2 SMNVEV (reference sequence). The CDR3 runs to 19 residues.

This clonotype appeared a few times. The chain joins TRBV3-1 to TRBJ2-3; D ambiguous. The CDR3 sequence is 18 residues long. With 0 bases removed from V and 3 bases from J, the gap between germline ends came to 19 bases. Germline V gene sequence: CDR1 LGHDT, CDR2 YNNKEL (reference sequence). DNA of the CDR3: TGTGCCAGCAGCCAAGAAGGACGGAGTTGGGCCGATACAGATACGCAGTATTTT. It codes for CASSQEGRSWADTDTQYF.

This clonotype was recorded many times. The rearrangement joins TRBV2 to TRBJ1-6, with D possibly being TRBD1 (5 bases). V was cut by 1 base and J by 10 bases, with 14 bases left in between. The CDR3 covers 15 residues. CDR1 is SNHLY, CDR2 FYNNEI, per germline. The CDR3 nucleotides read TGTGCCAGCAGTGAAGAAGGGAAGGGGCGCTCACCCCTCCACTTT. It translates to CASSEEGKGRSPLHF.

This clonotype has more than one count but fewer than ten. The V gene is TRBV6-2 or TRBV6-3, the J gene TRBJ1-2; D unresolved. V was clipped by 6 bases and J by 8 bases, with 16 bases between them. Germline CDR1 MNHEY, CDR2 SVGEGT. The CDR3 has 13 residues. The CDR3, as DNA: TGTGCCAGCAGCTATACGTCGTTGGACGGCTACACCTTC. Protein: CASSYTSLDGYTF.

This chain uses TRBV6-6 with TRBJ1-5; TRBD1 is a possible D gene (6 bases). V was pared by 7 bases and J by 1 base, with 17 bases between. This CDR3 comprises 16 residues. CDR1 is MNHNY and CDR2 is SVGAGI in the germline V gene (reference sequence). CDR3 bases: TGTGCCAGCACAAGACAGGTTAAAGGAAGCAATCAGCCCCAGCATTTT. It translates to CASTRQVKGSNQPQHF.

This clonotype was seen repeatedly, ten times or more. The chain couples TRBV7-2 to TRBJ2-5; D is unresolved. The germline V gene has CDR1 SGHTA and CDR2 FQGNSA. The CDR3 runs to 12 residues. The ends were cut back, 4 bases at V and 6 bases at J, with 9 bases in the middle. The CDR3 DNA reads as TGTGCCAGCAGCTCGACATCTAAGACCCAGTACTTC. Translation: CASSSTSKTQYF. Based on the CDR3 plus reference TRBV7-2 and TRBJ2-5, the full variable domain is GAGVSQSPSNKVTEKGKDVELRCDPISGHTALYWYRQSLGQGLEFLIYFQGNSAPDKSGLPSDRFSAERTGGSVSTLTIQRTQQEDSAVYLCASSSTSKTQYFGPGTRLLVL.

This clonotype showed up many times. The chain joins TRBV2 to TRBJ1-2; D call uncertain. The CDR3 loop spans 12 amino acids. V was trimmed by 4 bases and J by 1 base, leaving 4 bases between them. CDR1 is SNHLY and CDR2 is FYNNEI in the germline V gene. The DNA for the CDR3 is TGTGCCAGCAGTGCGATTAACTATGGCTACACCTTC. Translation: CASSAINYGYTF.

This clonotype was seen at least ten times. The chain has TRBV18 and TRBJ1-2; 8 bases fit TRBD1. Trimming at V came to 3 bases and at J to 6 bases, leaving 3 bases not matched to a gene. The CDR3 extends over 13 amino acids. CDR1 and CDR2 from the germline V gene are KGHSH and LQKENI. CDR3 DNA sequence: TGTGCCAGCTCACCCGGACAGGGAAATGGCTACACCTTC. This encodes CASSPGQGNGYTF.

This clonotype has a count of ten or more. The V gene is TRBV7-2, the J gene TRBJ1-3; D uncertain. Trimming pared 0 bases from V and 11 bases from J, leaving 14 bases between. Germline V gives CDR1 SGHTA, CDR2 FQGNSA. The CDR3 has 14 amino acids. CDR3 loop: CASSLAQVEGPIYF. Here the CDR3 DNA reads TGTGCCAGCAGCTTAGCGCAGGTGGAAGGGCCCATATATTTT.

V gene TRBV7-9 combines with J gene TRBJ2-5; TRBD1 agrees at 8 bases. The CDR3 is made up of 14 amino acids. CDR1 and CDR2 (germline): SEHNR, FQNEAQ (reference sequence). Losses at the gene ends were 5 bases for V and 4 bases for J; bases not matched to a gene: 6. As DNA, the CDR3 is TGTGCCAGCAGCCAGGGACAGGTATCAGAGACCCAGTACTTC. Translating gives CASSQGQVSETQYF.

This clonotype appeared many times. The V and J genes are TRBV28 and TRBJ1-2; no clear D. The CDR3 runs 13 residues. The germline V gene has CDR1 MDHEN and CDR2 SYDVKM. The V end lost 6 bases, the J end lost 4 bases, and 12 bases lay between the germline ends. CDR3: CASSSHQSYGYTF. CDR3 sequence (DNA): TGTGCCAGCAGCTCCCATCAGTCCTATGGCTACACCTTC.

In this sample, this clonotype turned up a few times. The CDR3 DNA is TGTGCCAGCAGCCTACCATCTGGTGGGACCGGGGAGCTGTTTTTT. This translates into CASSLPSGGTGELFF. This sequence joins TRBV7-2 and TRBJ2-2; D gene ambiguous. From germline, CDR1 is SGHTA and CDR2 FQGNSA. The CDR3 is 15 residues long. Trimming left V 5 bases short and J 5 bases short, with 15 bases between.

This clonotype came up a few times. V usage is TRBV7-2 and J usage is TRBJ2-5; TRBD2 is a possible D gene (6 bases). Trimming removed 5 bases from V and 7 bases from J, with 17 bases in between. The CDR3 has 14 residues. Per germline, CDR1 SGHTA and CDR2 FQGNSA. The CDR3 nucleotides are TGTGCCAGCAGCCCCGCGACTAGTTTGGGGACCCAGTACTTC. Translation gives CASSPATSLGTQYF.

The chain links TRBV5-1 to TRBJ2-1, with 10 bases matching TRBD2. This CDR3 has 18 amino acids. V shed 4 bases, J shed 1 base, and the junction held 11 bases outside the gene matches. The germline gives CDR1 SGHRS, CDR2 YFSETQ. CDR3 loop: CASSPRGSGGASYNEQFF. DNA of the CDR3: TGCGCCAGCAGCCCCCGGGGGAGCGGGGGGGCTTCCTACAATGAGCAGTTCTTC.

The chain combines TRBV5-1 with TRBJ1-5; tentative D call: TRBD1 (5 bases). Germline V lookup: CDR1 SGHRS, CDR2 YFSETQ. This CDR3 comprises 13 residues. The V and J ends lost 3 bases and 3 bases respectively, with 7 bases between them. The CDR3 reads CASSSDTNQPQHF. The CDR3 DNA sequence: TGCGCCAGCAGCTCGGACACCAATCAGCCCCAGCATTTT.

The chain uses TRBV7-2 and TRBJ1-6; D perhaps matches TRBD1 (5 bases). Germline V gene sequence: CDR1 SGHTA, CDR2 FQGNSA. V was shortened by 4 bases and J by 10 bases, with 23 bases between the two germline ends. The CDR3 totals 17 residues. CDR3 sequence: CASSWLRGRFADSPLHF. As DNA, the CDR3 is TGTGCCAGCAGCTGGTTAAGGGGAAGGTTCGCTGACTCACCCCTCCACTTT.

In this sample, this clonotype turned up many times. The chain links TRBV27 to TRBJ1-6; D gene ambiguous. In germline, CDR1 is MNHEY, CDR2 SMNVEV (reference sequence). The CDR3 totals 16 residues. Trimming left V 5 bases short and J 0 bases short, with 11 bases between. CDR3 bases: TGTGCCAGCAGTCAGAGACGGAGCTCCTATAATTCACCCCTCCACTTT. Translating gives CASSQRRSSYNSPLHF.

The table lists this clonotype with a few counts. V is TRBV18 and J is TRBJ2-7; TRBD1 is a possible D gene (5 bases). V lost 3 bases and J lost 4, with 13 bases in between. The CDR3 length is 14 residues. Germline V gene sequence: CDR1 KGHSH, CDR2 LQKENI. The CDR3 here is CASSPPRTQYEQYF. The CDR3 region has the DNA TGTGCCAGCTCACCCCCCCGGACACAATACGAGCAGTACTTC.

This clonotype has at least ten counts. The V and J genes are TRBV9 and TRBJ2-3; D is perhaps TRBD2 (6 bases). Trimming left V 0 bases short and J 5 bases short, with 13 bases between. This CDR3 has 15 residues. CDR1 SGDLS and CDR2 YYNGEE come from the germline V gene. The CDR3 DNA follows: TGTGCCAGCAGCGTAGCTCCCCGGGAGCTAGATACGCAGTATTTT. It yields the protein CASSVAPRELDTQYF.

This clonotype has more than one count but fewer than ten. The rearrangement uses TRBV29-1 and TRBJ1-2; no definite D call. The germline V and J ends were trimmed by 4 bases and 4 bases, with 7 bases remaining between them. Germline CDR1 is SQVTM and CDR2 is ANQGSEA. CDR3 length: 11 amino acids. The CDR3, as DNA: TGCAGCGTTGCGGCAGCCTATGGCTACACCTTC. The encoded protein is CSVAAAYGYTF. Variable domain in full (rest from reference TRBV29-1 and TRBJ1-2): SAVISQKPSRDICQRGTSLTIQCQVDSQVTMMFWYRQQPGQSLTLIATANQGSEATYESGFVIDKFPISRPNLTFSTLTVSNMSPEDSSIYLCSVAAAYGYTFGSGTRLTVV.

The V call is TRBV7-3, the J call TRBJ2-1; D is unclear. Per germline, CDR1 SGHTA and CDR2 FQGTGA. The CDR3 contains 15 residues. V was pared by 2 bases and J by 5 bases, with 13 bases between. DNA for the CDR3: TGTGCCAGCAGCTTAGGGGTCCCGCCTCACAATGAGCAGTTCTTC. This translates into CASSLGVPPHNEQFF.

A few counts support this clonotype. The CDR3 DNA reads as TGTGCCAGCTCACCGTGGACTAGCGGGGGCTACGAGCAGTACTTC. Its translation is CASSPWTSGGYEQYF. This chain connects TRBV18 to TRBJ2-7; 13 nucleotides agree with TRBD2. CDR3 length equals 15 residues. Per the germline V gene, CDR1 is KGHSH and CDR2 is LQKENI. The V and J ends lost 3 bases and 3 bases, in that order; junction bases with no gene match: 2.

In this sample, this clonotype turned up a few times. The DNA for the CDR3 is TGCAGTGCTAGAGACGGAGGTAGTATCTCTGCCGCCGAGCAGTACTTC. This gives the protein CSARDGGSISAAEQYF. The chain uses TRBV20-1 and TRBJ2-7, with D possibly being TRBD2 (5 bases). Germline V gene lookup returns CDR1 DFQATT and CDR2 SNEGSKA (reference sequence). The CDR3 covers 16 residues. V lost 0 bases, J lost 6 bases, and 21 bases lay in between.

This clonotype was observed a few times. The J gene is TRBJ2-7, the V gene TRBV29-1; 11 bases match TRBD1. This CDR3 has 15 amino acids. V trimming: 6 bases; J trimming: 0 bases; junction bases outside the gene matches: 7. The V gene's germline CDR1 is SQVTM and CDR2 ANQGSEA. CDR3 residues: CSVVPGTGGSYEQYF. CDR3 coding DNA: TGCAGCGTCGTTCCCGGGACAGGGGGCTCCTACGAGCAGTACTTC.

V is TRBV4-1 and J is TRBJ2-7; D is possibly TRBD2 (5 bases). CDR3 length: 15 amino acids. Germline V gives CDR1 MGHRA, CDR2 YSYEKL. Deletions cut 4 bases from V and 0 bases from J, with 13 bases between. The CDR3 spells CASSPLGINSYEQYF. In nucleotides, the CDR3 is TGCGCCAGCAGCCCTCTCGGGATAAACTCCTACGAGCAGTACTTC.

In this sample, this clonotype turned up many times. The CDR3 is CASSLLLAGTTGELFF. Written as DNA, the CDR3 is TGTGCCAGCAGCTTGCTGCTAGCGGGGACCACCGGGGAGCTGTTTTTT. The J gene is TRBJ2-2, the V gene TRBV5-6; 9 bases are a match to TRBD2. This CDR3 spans 16 amino acids. Trimming removed 1 base from V and 4 bases from J; junction bases left unmatched: 5. Germline CDR1 reads SGHDT; CDR2 reads YYEEEE.

This clonotype was found many times. The chain employs TRBV6-4 and TRBJ2-1; D is unclear. Looked up from germline, CDR1 is MRHNA and CDR2 is SNTAGT. The CDR3 is 17 amino acids. Trimming stripped 8 bases from V and 9 bases from J, with 29 bases between. CDR3 DNA: TGTGCCAGCCGAGAAGCATCAGAAGCAGGTACTTCGAGTGAGCAGTTCTTC. Translating it yields CASREASEAGTSSEQFF.

This clonotype was seen a handful of times. V and J are TRBV7-3 and TRBJ2-2; 7 bases agree with TRBD1. V trimming: 5 bases; J trimming: 4 bases; junction bases outside the gene matches: 10. From germline, CDR1 is SGHTA and CDR2 FQGTGA. The CDR3 loop spans 16 amino acids. The CDR3 sequence: CASSQIGGAPTGELFF. CDR3 bases: TGTGCCAGCAGCCAGATAGGGGGCGCCCCCACCGGGGAGCTGTTTTTT.